This T cell receptor (beta chain) was identified in a study of shared T cell receptors in the human thymus. The table came from immunoSEQ multiplex PCR; TCRdb's copy has only in-frame clones and leaves some out. The table records about 380,000 clones, 95% of them present only once. Germline loops: CDR1 SGHRS, CDR2 YFSETQ. The germline V and J ends were trimmed by 0 bases and 0 bases, with 7 bases remaining between them. This CDR3 is 15 amino acids long. Sequencing was carried out using thymocytes. V and J are TRBV5-1 and TRBJ2-1, with a tentative D call TRBD2 (5 bases). The TCR sequence derives from a human donor. The CDR3 sequence: CASSLARGSYNEQFF. In nucleotides, the CDR3 is TGCGCCAGCAGCTTGGCTCGGGGCTCCTACAATGAGCAGTTCTTC.